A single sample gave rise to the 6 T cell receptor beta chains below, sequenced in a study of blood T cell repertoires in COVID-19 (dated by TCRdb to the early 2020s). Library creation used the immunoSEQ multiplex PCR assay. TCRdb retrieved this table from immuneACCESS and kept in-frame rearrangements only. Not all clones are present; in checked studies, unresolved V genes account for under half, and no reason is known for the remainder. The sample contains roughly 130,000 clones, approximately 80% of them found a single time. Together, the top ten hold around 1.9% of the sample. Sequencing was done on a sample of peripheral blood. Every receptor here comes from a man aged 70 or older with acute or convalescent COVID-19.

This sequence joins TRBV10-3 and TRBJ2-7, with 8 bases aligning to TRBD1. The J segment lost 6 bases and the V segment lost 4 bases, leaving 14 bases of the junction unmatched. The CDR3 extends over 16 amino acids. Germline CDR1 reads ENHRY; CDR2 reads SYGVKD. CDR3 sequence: CAISATRTGKTAEQYF. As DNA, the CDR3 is TGTGCCATCAGTGCTACGAGGACAGGGAAAACGGCCGAGCAGTACTTC.

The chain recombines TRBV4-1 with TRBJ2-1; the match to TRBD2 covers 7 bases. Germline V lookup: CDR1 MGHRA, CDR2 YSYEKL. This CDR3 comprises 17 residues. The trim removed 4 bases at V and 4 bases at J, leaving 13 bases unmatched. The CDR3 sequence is CASSPSGGAGVYNEQFF. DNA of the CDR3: TGCGCCAGCAGCCCCTCCGGCGGGGCGGGGGTATACAATGAGCAGTTCTTC.

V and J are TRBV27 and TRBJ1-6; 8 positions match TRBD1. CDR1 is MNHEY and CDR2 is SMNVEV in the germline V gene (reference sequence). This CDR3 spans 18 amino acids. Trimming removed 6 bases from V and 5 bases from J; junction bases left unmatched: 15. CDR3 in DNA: TGTGCCAGCAGAACCACAGGGGGGTCTTTCTATAATAATTCACCCCTCCACTTT. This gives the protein CASRTTGGSFYNNSPLHF.

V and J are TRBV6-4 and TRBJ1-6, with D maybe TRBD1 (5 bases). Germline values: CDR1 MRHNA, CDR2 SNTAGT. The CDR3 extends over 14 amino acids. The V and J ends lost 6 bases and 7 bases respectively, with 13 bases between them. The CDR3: CASSGGGGNSPLHF. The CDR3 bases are TGTGCCAGCAGCGGGGGTGGGGGAAATTCACCCCTCCACTTT.

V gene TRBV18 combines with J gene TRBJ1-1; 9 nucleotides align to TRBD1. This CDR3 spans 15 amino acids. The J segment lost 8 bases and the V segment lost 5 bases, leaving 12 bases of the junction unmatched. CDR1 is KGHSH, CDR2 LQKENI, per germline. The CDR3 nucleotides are TGTGCCAGCTCAGGTAACCACCCGGGACAGGGAGAAGCTTTCTTT. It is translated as CASSGNHPGQGEAFF.

The CDR3: CAWSDGQPNEKLFF. The CDR3 DNA reads as TGTGCCTGGAGTGACGGACAGCCTAATGAAAAACTGTTTTTT. This chain connects TRBV30 to TRBJ1-4; D is possibly TRBD1 (6 bases). There are 14 residues in the CDR3. Germline V CDR1 and CDR2: GTSNPN, SVGIG (reference sequence). Trimming took 1 base from V and 3 from J, leaving 9 bases between them.